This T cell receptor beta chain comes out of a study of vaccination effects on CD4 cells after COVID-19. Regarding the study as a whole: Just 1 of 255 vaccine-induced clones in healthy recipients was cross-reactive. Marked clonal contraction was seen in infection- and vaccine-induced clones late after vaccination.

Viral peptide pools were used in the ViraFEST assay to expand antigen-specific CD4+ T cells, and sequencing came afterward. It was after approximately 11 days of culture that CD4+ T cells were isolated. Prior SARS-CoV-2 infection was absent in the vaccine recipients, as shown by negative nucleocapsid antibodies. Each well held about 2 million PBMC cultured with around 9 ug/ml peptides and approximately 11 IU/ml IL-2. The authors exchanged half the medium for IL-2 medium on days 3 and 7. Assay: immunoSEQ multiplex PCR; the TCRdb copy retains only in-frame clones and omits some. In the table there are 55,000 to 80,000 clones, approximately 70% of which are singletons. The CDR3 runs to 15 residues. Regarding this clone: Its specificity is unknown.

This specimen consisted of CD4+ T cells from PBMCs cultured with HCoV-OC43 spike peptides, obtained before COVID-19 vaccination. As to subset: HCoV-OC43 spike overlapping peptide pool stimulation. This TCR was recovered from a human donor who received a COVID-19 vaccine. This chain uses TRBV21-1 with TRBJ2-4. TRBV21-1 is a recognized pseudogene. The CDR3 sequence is CASSKDKSSKNIQYF. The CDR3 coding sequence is TGTGCCAGCAGCAAAGACAAGAGCTCCAAAAACATTCAGTACTTC.